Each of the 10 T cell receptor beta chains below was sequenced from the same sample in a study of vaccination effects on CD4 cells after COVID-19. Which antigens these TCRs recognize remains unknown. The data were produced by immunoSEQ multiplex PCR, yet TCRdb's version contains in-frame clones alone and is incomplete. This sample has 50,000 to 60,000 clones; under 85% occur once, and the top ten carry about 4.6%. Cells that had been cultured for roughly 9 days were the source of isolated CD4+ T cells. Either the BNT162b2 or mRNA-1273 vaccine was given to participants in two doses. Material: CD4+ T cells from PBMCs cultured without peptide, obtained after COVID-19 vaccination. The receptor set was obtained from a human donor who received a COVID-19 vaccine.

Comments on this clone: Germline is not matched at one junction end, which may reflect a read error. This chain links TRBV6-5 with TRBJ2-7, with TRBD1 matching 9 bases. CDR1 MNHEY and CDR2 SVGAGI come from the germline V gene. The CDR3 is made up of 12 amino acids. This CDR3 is CASRGTGYGQYF. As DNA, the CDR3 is TGTGCCAGCAGGGGGACAGGGTACGGGCAGTACTTC.

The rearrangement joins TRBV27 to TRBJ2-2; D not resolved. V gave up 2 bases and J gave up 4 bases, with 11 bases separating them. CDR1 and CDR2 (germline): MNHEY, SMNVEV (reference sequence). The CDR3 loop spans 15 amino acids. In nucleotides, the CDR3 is TGTGCCAGCAGTTTAGTACCATCGGGCACCGGGGAGCTGTTTTTT. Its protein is CASSLVPSGTGELFF.

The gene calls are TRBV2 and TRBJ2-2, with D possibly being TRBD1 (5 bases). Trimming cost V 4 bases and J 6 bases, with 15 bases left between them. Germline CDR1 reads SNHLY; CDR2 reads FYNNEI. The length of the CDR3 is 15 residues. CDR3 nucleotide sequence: TGTGCCAGCAGTGCGCGGCAGGGTACGGCCGGGGAGCTGTTTTTT. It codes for CASSARQGTAGELFF.

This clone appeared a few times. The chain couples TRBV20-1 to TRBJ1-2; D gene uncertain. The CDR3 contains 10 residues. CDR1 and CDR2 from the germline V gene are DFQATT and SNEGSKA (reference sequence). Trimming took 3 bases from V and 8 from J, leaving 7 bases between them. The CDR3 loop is CSAREGGYTF. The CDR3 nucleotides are TGCAGTGCTAGGGAAGGCGGCTACACCTTC.

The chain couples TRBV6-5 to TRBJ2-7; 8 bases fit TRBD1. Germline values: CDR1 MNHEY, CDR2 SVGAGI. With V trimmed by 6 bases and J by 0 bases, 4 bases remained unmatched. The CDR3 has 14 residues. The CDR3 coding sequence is TGTGCCAGCAGGGGACAGGCTATCTCCTACGAGCAGTACTTC. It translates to CASRGQAISYEQYF.

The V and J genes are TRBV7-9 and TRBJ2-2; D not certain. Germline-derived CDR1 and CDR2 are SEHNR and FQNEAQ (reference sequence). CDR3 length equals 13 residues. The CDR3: CGEDPSNTGELFF. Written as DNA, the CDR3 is TGTGGAGAGGATCCCTCGAACACCGGGGAGCTGTTTTTT. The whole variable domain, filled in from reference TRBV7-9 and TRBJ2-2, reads DTGVSQNPRHKITKRGQNVTFRCDPISEHNRLYWYRQTLGQGPEFLTYFQNEAQLEKSRLLSDRFSAERPKGSFSTLEIQRTEQGDSAMYLCGEDPSNTGELFFGEGSRLTVL.

The CDR3 coding sequence is TGTGCCAGCAGCGCCCAGGGGGGCTTCTATGGCTACACCTTC. Residues: CASSAQGGFYGYTF. This chain connects TRBV5-4 to TRBJ1-2; 7 bases are shared with TRBD1. This CDR3 is built from 14 residues. Germline lookup yields CDR1 SGHNT and CDR2 YYREEE (reference sequence). The junction had 7 bases not matched to a gene; V was cut back by 4 bases and J by 4 bases.

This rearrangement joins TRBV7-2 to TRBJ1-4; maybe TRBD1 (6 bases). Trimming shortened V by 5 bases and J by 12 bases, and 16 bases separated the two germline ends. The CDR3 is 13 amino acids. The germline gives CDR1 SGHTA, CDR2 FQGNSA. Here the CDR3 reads CASSQQGYNELFF. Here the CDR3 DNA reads TGTGCCAGCAGCCAACAGGGATATAACGAACTGTTTTTT.

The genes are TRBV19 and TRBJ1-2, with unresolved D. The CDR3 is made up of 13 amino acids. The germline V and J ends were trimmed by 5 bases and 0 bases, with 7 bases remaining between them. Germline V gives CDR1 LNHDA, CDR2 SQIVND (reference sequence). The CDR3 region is CASSLAANYGYTF. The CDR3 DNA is TGTGCCAGTAGTCTAGCAGCTAACTATGGCTACACCTTC.

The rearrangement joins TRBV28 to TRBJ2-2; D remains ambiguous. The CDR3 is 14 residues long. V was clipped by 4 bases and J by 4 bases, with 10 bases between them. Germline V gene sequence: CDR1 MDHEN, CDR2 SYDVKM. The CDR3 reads CASSSRTSTGELFF. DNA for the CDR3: TGTGCCAGCAGTTCCCGGACGAGCACCGGGGAGCTGTTTTTT.